This TCR beta chain was captured by sequencing in a study of sequential checkpoint blockade in melanoma (dated by TCRdb to between 2017 and 2020). Regarding the complete study: Using 1:1 randomization, the trial assigned patients either to first-line nivolumab followed by ipilimumab (arm A) or to ipilimumab followed by nivolumab (arm B). Maintenance nivolumab came after each of the two trial sequences.

What this sample's treatment or condition label stands for: randomized to nivolumab then ipilimumab (arm A) or the reverse (arm B). None of the trial patients had been given prior DNA-damaging chemotherapy. Live CD3+CD8+ cells negative for CD19 and CD56 were sorted from thawed PBMCs on a FACS Aria II flow cytometer. CheckMate 064, a randomized, open-label phase II trial of sequential checkpoint blockade, was the source of the samples, all of which came from patients with melanoma. Leukapheresis was used to collect peripheral blood mononuclear cells, which were then purified with Ficoll-Paque and frozen in human serum with 10% DMSO. Purity of sorted blood CD3+CD8+ cells was verified at >95% immediately after sorting, followed by DNA extraction. Details on this clone: This clone's antigen is unknown. No per-base quality is available; no much larger clone lies one base away.

The immunoSEQ Assay was used to immunosequence TCRbeta CDR3 regions from genomic DNA. Before high-throughput sequencing, the genomic DNA was amplified using bias-controlled multiplex PCR. On the authors' methods: To quantify the absolute abundance of each unique TCRbeta CDR3 region, the sequences were collapsed and filtered. Clonality, defined as 1 minus Pielou's evenness, was calculated using productive rearrangements only. Clones with significantly greater frequencies in on-treatment versus baseline samples were identified using a previously published method. This is the immuneACCESS table as TCRdb keeps it, with only in-frame sequences that have V and J called. A part of the clones is gone; compared with another copy, unresolved V genes explain less than half, and the rest is unexplained. That table furnishes V, J and clone size, whereas the DNA furnished D and trimming. The sample table records about 11,000 clones; 70% to 75% of these occur just once. Roughly 15% of the sample is held by the ten biggest clonotypes.

Findings and caveats that apply to the study as a whole: Larger, independent patient cohorts are needed to validate the response-prediction model that combines TCR metrics and mutation burden.

CDR3 length: 13 amino acids, cysteine to phenylalanine. Here the CDR3 DNA is all that survives: 39 bases in frame from base 1. As encoded in the germline V gene, CDR1 is SGDLS while CDR2 is YYNGEE. V loses 2 bases of germline sequence and J loses 1 base, and the interval between the two ends is 7 bases. The receptor comes from a human donor with melanoma. Material: CD8+ T cells sorted from blood (inferred from file names), obtained from a patient given nivolumab and ipilimumab in sequence. The chain is made from TRBV9 and TRBJ2-7, with no confident D gene call. This receptor has the CDR3 CASSVEPSYEQYF. The DNA sequence is given as TGTGCCAGCAGCGTGGAGCCTTCCTACGAGCAGTACTTC.